These 9 T cell receptor beta chains were sequenced from one sample in a study of blood T cell repertoires in COVID-19. Only in-frame clones appear in the TCRdb table, and some are missing; sequencing was by immunoSEQ multiplex PCR. The table shows more than 300,000 clones, with more than 85% occurring only once. The sample consisted of PBMCs or T cells enriched from blood (not recorded which). The receptors shown here come from a young woman who had recovered from COVID-19.

The rearrangement links TRBV7-2 to TRBJ2-5; 7 nucleotides agree with TRBD1. The V gene's germline CDR1 is SGHTA and CDR2 FQGNSA. The CDR3 consists of 15 residues. V was pared by 1 base and J by 2 bases, with 4 bases of the junction left unmatched. CDR3 sequence (DNA): TGTGCCAGCAGCTTAGGAGACAGGGATCAAGAGACCCAGTACTTC. Its protein product is CASSLGDRDQETQYF.

This clone came up once. V gene TRBV9 combines with J gene TRBJ2-2; D may be TRBD1 (6 bases). The V end was cut by 2 bases, the J end by 3 bases, with 20 bases between. This CDR3 is 18 amino acids long. The germline V gene encodes CDR1 SGDLS and CDR2 YYNGEE. CDR3 region: CASSVRLDRALDTGELFF. The CDR3 DNA follows: TGTGCCAGCAGCGTCAGACTGGACAGAGCTCTTGACACCGGGGAGCTGTTTTTT.

V usage is TRBV9 and J usage is TRBJ2-2; D is perhaps TRBD1 (6 bases). This CDR3 is built from 14 residues. Trimming removed 4 bases from V and 6 bases from J, with 13 bases in between. Germline V gene sequence: CDR1 SGDLS, CDR2 YYNGEE. CDR3 loop: CASSMRTAPGELFF. CDR3 coding DNA: TGTGCCAGCAGCATGCGGACAGCTCCCGGGGAGCTGTTTTTT.

V usage is TRBV28 and J usage is TRBJ2-7; a possible D gene is TRBD2 (5 bases). The ends were cut back, 7 bases at V and 5 bases at J, with 15 bases in the middle. Germline V gives CDR1 MDHEN, CDR2 SYDVKM. CDR3 length: 13 residues. CDR3 amino acids: CASTLARADEQYF. The CDR3 region has the DNA TGTGCCAGCACCCTAGCCCGGGCCGACGAGCAGTACTTC.

This clone has only one observation. The V call is TRBV2, the J call TRBJ2-2; perhaps TRBD2 as D (6 bases). Germline V lookup: CDR1 SNHLY, CDR2 FYNNEI. This CDR3 region has 12 residues. V lost 6 bases, J lost 6 bases, and 8 bases lay in between. The CDR3 coding sequence is TGTGCCAGCAGGGAGGGCCCCGGGGAGCTGTTTTTT. Translating gives CASREGPGELFF.

The chain joins TRBV5-3 to TRBJ2-3; D gene uncertain. TRBV5-3 counts as an open reading frame of uncertain function. The V gene lost 7 bases and the J gene lost 0 bases, with 9 bases spanning the gap. This CDR3 is 13 amino acids long. The CDR3 protein is CARERASTDTQYF. For the CDR3, the DNA is TGTGCCAGAGAGCGAGCTAGCACAGATACGCAGTATTTT.

The J gene is TRBJ2-5, the V gene TRBV3-1 (or the pseudogene TRBV3-2); 7 nucleotides line up with TRBD2. CDR1 is LGHDT and CDR2 is YNNKEL in the germline V gene (reference sequence). The CDR3 consists of 15 residues. V dropped 4 bases and J dropped 1; count of bases not matched to a gene: 6. For the CDR3, the DNA is TGTGCCAGCAGCCGTGGCGGGGGATCCCAAGAGACCCAGTACTTC. Amino acids: CASSRGGGSQETQYF.

In regard to this clone: A read error may account for a junction end that differs from germline. V usage is TRBV7-7 and J usage is TRBJ1-2; no clear D. The CDR3 extends over 14 amino acids. From germline, CDR1 is SSHAT and CDR2 FNYEAQ (reference sequence). The CDR3: CASSLEAANYGYTF. The CDR3 DNA reads TGTGCTAGCAGCTTAGAGGCGGCAAACTATGGCTACACCTTC.

V is TRBV7-5 and J is TRBJ1-2; TRBD1, the table's D call, was not compared with the DNA. TRBV7-5 is a pseudogene segment. The CDR3 spans 14 residues. Here the CDR3 reads CARSLAKQGSGYTF. CDR3 bases: TGTGCCAGAAGCTTAGCGAAACAGGGGTCGGGCTACACCTTC.